This T cell receptor (beta chain) originates from a study of shared clonotypes between healthy human individuals. Overall study findings and caveats: A limitation of the genetic and exposure-history diversity represented arose from few donors.

CDR3 length: 16 amino acids. V gave up 2 bases and J gave up 3 bases; unmatched junction bases: 9. CDR1 and CDR2 from the germline V gene are MNHEY and SVGAGI. TCRdb's copy holds only in-frame clones and misses some; the assay was immunoSEQ multiplex PCR. The table lists about 500,000 clones, around 77% of them singletons. Concerning this clone itself: Its antigen remains unknown.

The chain recombines TRBV6-5 with TRBJ1-1; 7 bases line up with TRBD1. This TCR was sampled from a middle-aged woman in good health. Some clones in this sample may be carry-over from other donors' samples. Sequenced: PBMCs. The CDR3 nucleotides read TGTGCCAGCAGTTACACCTCGACAGGGAGGGACACTGAAGCTTTCTTT. Protein product: CASSYTSTGRDTEAFF.